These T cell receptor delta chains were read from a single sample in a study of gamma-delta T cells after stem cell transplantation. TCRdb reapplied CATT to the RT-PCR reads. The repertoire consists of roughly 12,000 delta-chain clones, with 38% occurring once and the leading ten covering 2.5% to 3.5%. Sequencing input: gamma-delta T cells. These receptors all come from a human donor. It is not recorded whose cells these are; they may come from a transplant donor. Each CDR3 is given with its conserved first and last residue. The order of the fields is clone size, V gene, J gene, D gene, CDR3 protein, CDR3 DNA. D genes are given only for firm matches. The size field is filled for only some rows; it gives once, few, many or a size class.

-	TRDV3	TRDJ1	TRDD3	CAYSASGYWGIVGTDKLIF	TGTGCCTACTCCGCCTCTGGTTACTGGGGGATAGTGGGGACCGATAAACTCATCTTT
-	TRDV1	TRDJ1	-	CALGEPSYRPTCTGGYRTPNTDKLIF	TGTGCTCTTGGGGAACCTTCCTACCGACCGACTTGTACCGGGGGATATAGGACACCTAACACCGATAAACTCATCTTT
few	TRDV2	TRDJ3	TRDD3	CACDRAYWGIIWDTRQMFF	TGTGCCTGTGACCGGGCCTACTGGGGGATAATCTGGGACACCCGACAGATGTTTTTC
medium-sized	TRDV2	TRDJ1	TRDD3	CACDTLGLGDTRTDKLIF	TGTGCCTGTGACACCTTAGGACTGGGGGATACGAGGACCGATAAACTCATCTTT
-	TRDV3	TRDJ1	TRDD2	CASGGGIPTPYRANFDTDKLIF	TGTGCCTCCGGGGGGGGCATTCCTACGCCATACCGAGCAAACTTCGACACCGATAAACTCATCTTT
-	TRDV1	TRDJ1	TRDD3	CAHGERPYWGPYTDKLIF	TGTGCTCATGGGGAACGTCCCTACTGGGGGCCGTACACCGATAAACTCATCTTT
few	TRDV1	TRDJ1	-	CALGEITFGHRLIF	TGTGCTCTTGGGGAGATTACGTTTGGGCACAGACTCATCTTT
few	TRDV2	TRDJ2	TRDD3	CACGRGYMTAKLFF	TGTGCCTGTGGAAGGGGATATATGACAGCAAAACTCTTCTTT
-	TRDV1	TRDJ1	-	CALGERGFLNPTGDEADKLIF	TGTGCTCTTGGGGAACGGGGATTCCTTAACCCTACTGGCGATGAGGCCGATAAACTCATCTTT
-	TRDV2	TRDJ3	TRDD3	CACDITGGYSWYTRQMFF	TGTGCCTGTGACATTACTGGGGGGTACTCCTGGTACACCCGACAGATGTTTTTC
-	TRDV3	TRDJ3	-	CACRGGGSSWDTRQMFF	TGTGCCTGTAGGGGGGGGGGCAGCTCCTGGGACACCCGACAGATGTTTTTC
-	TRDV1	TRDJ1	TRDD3	CALGEGCARWGPPVYTDKLIF	TGTGCTCTTGGGGAAGGGTGTGCACGCTGGGGGCCCCCCGTCTACACCGATAAACTCATCTTT
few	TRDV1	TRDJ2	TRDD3	CALGELALWGIRAQLFF	TGTGCTCTTGGGGAACTAGCGCTCTGGGGGATACGGGCACAACTCTTCTTT
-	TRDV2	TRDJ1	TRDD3	CACDTTQRPFRTGGTKGTKLIF	TGTGCCTGTGACACCACACAGAGGCCCTTTCGTACTGGGGGGACCAAGGGAACAAAACTCATCTTT
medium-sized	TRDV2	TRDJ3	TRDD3	CACDSTGGSWDTRQMFF	TGTGCCTGTGACAGTACTGGGGGATCCTGGGACACCCGACAGATGTTTTTC
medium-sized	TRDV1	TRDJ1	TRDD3	CALGEDFGTGGWSKLIF	TGTGCTCTTGGGGAAGACTTCGGTACTGGGGGATGGAGTAAACTCATCTTT
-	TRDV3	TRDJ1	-	CAFLSGFSYSTAKLIF	TGTGCCTTTTTGTCCGGTTTTTCTTATTCCACCGCTAAACTCATCTTT
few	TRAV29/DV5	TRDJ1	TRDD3	CAASVPRWGIAVGGGYTDKLIF	TGTGCAGCAAGCGTTCCTCGCTGGGGGATTGCAGTGGGAGGGGGGTACACCGATAAACTCATCTTT
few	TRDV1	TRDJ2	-	CALGELMPPISPLTAQLFF	TGTGCTCTTGGGGAACTAATGCCCCCTATATCGCCTTTGACAGCACAACTCTTCTTT
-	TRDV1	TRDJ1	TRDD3	CALKITGGYDKLIF	TGTGCTCTTAAAATTACTGGGGGATACGATAAACTCATCTTT
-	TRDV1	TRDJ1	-	CALGEPLGAFLRYWGTEYTDKLIF	TGTGCTCTTGGGGAACCCTTGGGGGCCTTCCTACGGTACTGGGGGACCGAGTACACCGATAAACTCATCTTT
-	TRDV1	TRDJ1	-	CALGGNYPRPKLIF	TGTGCTCTTGGGGGAAATTATCCGCGCCCTAAACTCATCTTT
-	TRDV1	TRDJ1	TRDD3	CAIGGPPSYWGIEWGDTDKLIF	TGTGCTATTGGGGGGCCGCCTTCCTACTGGGGGATAGAGTGGGGTGACACCGATAAACTCATCTTT
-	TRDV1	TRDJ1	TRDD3	CALGVQRGSFRYWGINYTDKLIF	TGTGCTCTTGGGGTCCAAAGGGGATCCTTCCGATACTGGGGGATTAACTACACCGATAAACTCATCTTT
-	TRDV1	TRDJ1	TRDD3	CALGGCRPTRLLGGRKLIF	TGTGCTCTTGGGGGGTGCCGTCCTACGAGGCTACTGGGGGGGCGGAAACTCATCTTT
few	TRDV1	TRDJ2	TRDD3	CALGGRSGGCTGDSLTAQLFF	TGTGCTCTTGGGGGTCGTAGCGGTGGGTGTACTGGGGACTCTTTGACAGCACAACTCTTCTTT
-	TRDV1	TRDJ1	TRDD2	CALGETLPRKLCGPLYTDKLIF	TGTGCTCTTGGGGAGACCCTTCCTAGAAAATTATGTGGTCCCTTATACACCGATAAACTCATCTTT
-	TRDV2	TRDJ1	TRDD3	CACRDPWGIPHPDKLIF	TGTGCCTGTAGAGATCCCTGGGGGATACCTCACCCCGATAAACTCATCTTT
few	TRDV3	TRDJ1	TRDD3	CAFRLGVPYTDKLIF	TGTGCCTTTCGACTGGGGGTCCCCTACACCGATAAACTCATCTTT
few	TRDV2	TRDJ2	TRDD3	CARDTGGYALTAQLFF	TGTGCCCGTGACACTGGGGGATACGCTTTGACAGCACAACTCTTCTTT
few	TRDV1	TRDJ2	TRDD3	CALGEWGRGVIVLGDTGTAQLFF	TGTGCTCTTGGGGAATGGGGTCGGGGAGTCATTGTACTGGGGGATACGGGAACAGCACAACTCTTCTTT
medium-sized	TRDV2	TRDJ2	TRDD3	CACDIITGGPALTAQLFF	TGTGCCTGTGACATTATCACTGGGGGACCTGCTTTGACAGCACAACTCTTCTTT
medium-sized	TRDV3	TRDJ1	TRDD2	CAFITHSFLRAGLWGPGKLYTDKLIF	TGTGCCTTTATAACCCACTCCTTCCTACGGGCGGGGCTATGGGGCCCGGGAAAGTTGTACACCGATAAACTCATCTTT
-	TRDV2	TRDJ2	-	CACDDVHDRAQLFF	TGTGCCTGTGACGACGTTCATGATAGGGCACAACTCTTCTTT
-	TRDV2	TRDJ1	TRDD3	CACDTGERDWGILGTDKLIF	TGTGCCTGTGACACCGGGGAGAGAGACTGGGGGATACTAGGCACCGATAAACTCATCTTT
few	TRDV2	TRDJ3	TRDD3	CACDTGGLSSWDTRQMFF	TGTGCCTGTGACACAGGGGGATTGAGCTCCTGGGACACCCGACAGATGTTTTTC
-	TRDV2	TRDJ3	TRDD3	CACDTGWGIPYSWDTRQMFF	TGTGCCTGTGACACCGGCTGGGGGATCCCCTACTCCTGGGACACCCGACAGATGTTCTTC
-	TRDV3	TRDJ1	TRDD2	CAFRVCFLMVHDAVRDGSRTDKLIF	TGTGCCTTTAGAGTATGCTTCCTAATGGTCCACGACGCTGTGAGGGATGGTAGTAGGACCGATAAACTCATCTTT
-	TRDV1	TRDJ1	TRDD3	CALGDRKRSVYLGDTDKLIF	TGTGCTCTTGGGGATCGTAAAAGGTCTGTCTATCTGGGGGACACCGATAAACTCATCTTT
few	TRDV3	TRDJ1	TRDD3	CASSFGPGGYGTDKLIF	TGTGCCTCGTCCTTTGGGCCTGGGGGATACGGCACCGATAAACTCATCTTT
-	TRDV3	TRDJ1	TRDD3	CAPTSRLGILGDAKLIF	TGTGCCCCCACTTCCCGACTCGGTATACTGGGGGATGCAAAACTCATCTTT
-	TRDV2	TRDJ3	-	CACDKLVSSLDTRHMFF	TGTGCCTGTGATAAGTTGGTTAGCTCCTTGGACACCCGACATATGTTTTTC
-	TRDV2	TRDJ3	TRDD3	CACDTLLGDTTWDTRQMFF	TGTGCCTGTGACACCTTACTGGGGGATACCACCTGGGACACCCGACAGATGTTTTTC
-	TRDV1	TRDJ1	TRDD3	CALGEQGLWGIRGTDKLIF	TGTGCTCTTGGGGAACAGGGTCTCTGGGGGATACGGGGGACCGATAAACTCATCTTT
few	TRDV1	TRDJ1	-	CALGEFFLLGIRTDKLIF	TGTGCTCTTGGGGAATTCTTCCTACTGGGGATACGGACCGATAAACTCATCTTT